Presented here are 22 T cell receptor beta chains from one specimen sequenced in a study of shared clonotypes between healthy human individuals (dated by TCRdb to 2020 to 2022). The library was made by the immunoSEQ multiplex PCR assay. TCRdb mirrors the immuneACCESS table, restricted to in-frame sequences. Some clones are absent from its copies; in checked studies, under half trace to an unresolved V gene, and the reason for the others is unknown. The sample has about 2.2 million clones on record, 93% of them singletons. Around 1.7% of the sample rests with the top ten. CD8 naive samples were obtained by positive selection for CCR7 among CD45RO-negative cells, yielding a CD45RA+CCR7+ population from which TemRA cells were excluded. The sequencing sample was made of naive CD8+ T cells from PBMCs. Interpreted using the paper, the cell subset or site label stands for: CD45RA+CCR7+. Receptors were obtained from a man aged 18 to 35 in good health. Some clones in this sample may be carry-over from other donors' samples.

This chain uses TRBV5-1 with TRBJ2-1, with 9 bases identical to TRBD2. The ends lost 2 bases at V and 8 bases at J; junction bases unmatched: 8. Germline assignment: CDR1 SGHRS and CDR2 YFSETQ. The length of the CDR3 is 15 residues. The CDR3 loop is CASSFSGSGAHEQFF. The DNA for the CDR3 is TGCGCCAGCAGCTTTAGCGGGAGTGGGGCCCATGAGCAGTTCTTC.

The chain employs TRBV19 and TRBJ1-1; D is unresolved. V was clipped by 6 bases and J by 1 base, with 12 bases between them. The germline gives CDR1 LNHDA, CDR2 SQIVND (reference sequence). The CDR3 is 14 residues long. DNA for the CDR3: TGTGCCAGTAGACTAGAGGGTACGAACACTGAAGCTTTCTTT. Translation gives CASRLEGTNTEAFF.

The V call is TRBV11-1, the J call TRBJ2-7; TRBD1 matches at 10 bases. Germline V CDR1 and CDR2: SGHAT, FQDESV (reference sequence). The V segment lost 8 bases and the J segment 0 bases; nucleotides outside the gene matches: 1. The CDR3 loop spans 13 amino acids. The CDR3 protein is CASRDRGSYEQYF. The CDR3 nucleotides are TGTGCCAGCCGGGACAGGGGCTCCTACGAGCAGTACTTC.

This chain uses TRBV13 with TRBJ2-2, with a tentative D call TRBD2 (5 bases). CDR1 is PRHDT and CDR2 is FYEKMQ in the germline V gene (reference sequence). The CDR3 length is 14 residues. Trimming removed 3 bases at V and 7 bases at J, with 12 bases between. The CDR3 protein is CASSFGELGGELFF. In DNA form, the CDR3 reads TGTGCCAGCAGCTTCGGGGAGTTGGGCGGGGAGCTGTTTTTT.

The chain employs TRBV14 and TRBJ1-2; D might be TRBD1 (5 bases). V was trimmed by 0 bases and J by 4 bases, leaving 12 bases between them. Germline V gene sequence: CDR1 SGHDN, CDR2 FVKESK. The CDR3 runs to 15 residues. CDR3 in amino acids: CASSQDRRGGYGYTF. The CDR3 DNA is TGTGCCAGCAGCCAAGACAGACGGGGCGGCTATGGCTACACCTTC.

The chain has TRBV28 and TRBJ1-4; no definite D call. The CDR3 consists of 16 residues. Per germline, CDR1 MDHEN and CDR2 SYDVKM. With 3 bases removed from V and 7 bases from J, the gap between germline ends came to 18 bases. The chain's CDR3 is CASSFRIRATGEKLFF. CDR3 nucleotide sequence: TGTGCCAGCAGTTTTCGCATCCGTGCTACCGGTGAAAAACTGTTTTTT.

The V and J genes are TRBV1 and TRBJ1-1. TRBV1 is deemed a pseudogene. The CDR3 extends over 18 amino acids. The CDR3 reads CTSSQHCVRRFMNTEAFF. Here the CDR3 DNA reads TGCACCAGCAGCCAACATTGCGTCAGACGTTTCATGAACACTGAAGCTTTCTTT.

The chain couples TRBV18 to TRBJ1-1, with D perhaps matching TRBD1 (5 bases). V was shortened by 2 bases and J by 11 bases, with 12 bases between the two germline ends. This CDR3 region has 12 residues. In germline, CDR1 is KGHSH, CDR2 LQKENI. Written as DNA, the CDR3 is TGTGCCAGCTCACCATACAGGAAAGTGGCTTTCTTT. Amino acids: CASSPYRKVAFF.

The chain employs TRBV4-1 and TRBJ2-1, with a weak D call TRBD1 (7 bases). Germline loops: CDR1 MGHRA, CDR2 YSYEKL. The ends were cut back, 0 bases at V and 5 bases at J, with 17 bases in the middle. This CDR3 has 17 amino acids. In DNA, the CDR3 is TGCGCCAGCAGCCAAGAACGTGGAGGGGGCGTCGACAATGAGCAGTTCTTC. Amino acid sequence: CASSQERGGGVDNEQFF.

The rearrangement links TRBV11-1 to TRBJ2-5; TRBD2 agrees at 10 bases. The V and J ends lost 2 bases and 3 bases, in that order; junction bases with no gene match: 9. The CDR3 totals 17 residues. CDR1 is SGHAT, CDR2 FQDESV, per germline (reference sequence). Here the CDR3 reads CASSLLLPSGSKETQYF. CDR3 DNA: TGTGCCAGCAGCTTACTTCTCCCTAGCGGGAGTAAAGAGACCCAGTACTTC. Looking up the rest from reference TRBV11-1 and TRBJ2-5 gives the full variable domain: EAEVAQSPRYKITEKSQAVAFWCDPISGHATLYWYRQILGQGPELLVQFQDESVVDDSQLPKDRFSAERLKGVDSTLKIQPAELGDSAMYLCASSLLLPSGSKETQYFGPGTRLLVL.

The chain links TRBV27 to TRBJ1-2; 9 bases are shared with TRBD1. The CDR3 contains 15 residues. From germline, CDR1 is MNHEY and CDR2 SMNVEV (reference sequence). Trimming removed 6 bases from V and 5 bases from J; junction bases left unmatched: 10. In DNA, the CDR3 is TGTGCCAGCAGCCTTATCGGGACAGGGCTTTATGGCTACACCTTC. Amino acid sequence: CASSLIGTGLYGYTF.

This clone was observed a handful of times. The V and J genes are TRBV27 and TRBJ1-1, with no clear D. Per the germline V gene, CDR1 is MNHEY and CDR2 is SMNVEV (reference sequence). V was trimmed by 6 bases and J by 5 bases, leaving 13 bases between them. The CDR3 has 13 residues. In DNA form, the CDR3 reads TGTGCCAGCAGACTTTCAAGCATTACTGAAGCTTTCTTT. It encodes CASRLSSITEAFF.

With regard to this clone: Its ends do not fully match the called genes, so a read error is possible. The genes are TRBV5-6 and TRBJ2-1; the D gene is possibly TRBD1 (6 bases). CDR1 is SGHDT, CDR2 YYEEEE, per germline. The CDR3 loop spans 12 amino acids. The DNA of the CDR3 is TGTACCAGCAGCTTGGGTGCAGGGGAGCAGATCTTC. It is translated as CTSSLGAGEQIF.

Of note for this clone: This CDR3 is also generated by other DNA sequences in the sample. J is TRBJ2-7 and V is TRBV7-9; TRBD1 agrees at 8 bases. CDR1 is SEHNR, CDR2 FQNEAQ, per germline (reference sequence). The CDR3 extends over 12 amino acids. The V and J ends lost 4 bases and 5 bases, in that order; junction bases with no gene match: 1. DNA for the CDR3: TGTGCCAGCAGCTCGACAGGGGACGAGCAGTACTTC. Translating it yields CASSSTGDEQYF.

This sequence joins TRBV28 and TRBJ2-7, with a possible D match to TRBD1 (5 bases). The CDR3 runs 14 residues. The V end lost 1 base, the J end lost 5 bases, and 12 bases lay between the germline ends. In germline, CDR1 is MDHEN, CDR2 SYDVKM. CDR3 protein: CASSLSAGKHEQYF. In nucleotides, the CDR3 is TGTGCCAGCAGTTTATCGGCAGGGAAGCACGAGCAGTACTTC.

The chain uses TRBV6-1 and TRBJ2-1; D uncertain. The CDR3 sequence is 11 residues long. Trimming took off 7 bases at V and 5 bases at J, with 6 bases between the two ends. The germline V gene encodes CDR1 MNHNS and CDR2 SASEGT. The CDR3 coding sequence is TGTGCCAGCACCTGGAACAATGAGCAGTTCTTC. Its translation: CASTWNNEQFF.

The chain combines TRBV28 with TRBJ2-1; TRBD2 aligns across 8 bases. The V and J ends lost 5 bases and 3 bases, in that order; junction bases with no gene match: 9. Per germline, CDR1 MDHEN and CDR2 SYDVKM. CDR3 size: 16 residues. CDR3 sequence: CASSTRRTSGYNEQFF. The CDR3 DNA follows: TGTGCCAGCAGTACGAGGCGAACTAGCGGCTACAATGAGCAGTTCTTC.

The V and J genes are TRBV6-5 and TRBJ1-2; 7 bases fit TRBD1. The CDR3 runs 14 residues. V lost 6 bases and J lost 3; bases outside the gene matches: 7. Germline CDR1 reads MNHEY; CDR2 reads SVGAGI. The CDR3 sequence is CASRGGGEDYGYTF. DNA for the CDR3: TGTGCCAGCAGAGGAGGGGGCGAGGACTATGGCTACACCTTC.

V and J are TRBV27 and TRBJ2-5; D uncertain. In germline, CDR1 is MNHEY, CDR2 SMNVEV (reference sequence). With 1 base removed from V and 5 bases from J, the gap between germline ends came to 8 bases. CDR3 length: 13 amino acids. CDR3 DNA sequence: TGTGCCAGCAGTTTATACGCTCGGGAGACCCAGTACTTC. As protein: CASSLYARETQYF.

The chain recombines TRBV7-9 with TRBJ1-2; the match to TRBD1 covers 10 bases. Germline V gene data show CDR1 as SEHNR and CDR2 as FQNEAQ (reference sequence). Trimming removed 5 bases from V and 6 bases from J; junction bases left unmatched: 6. The CDR3 is 14 amino acids. CDR3 in amino acids: CASSGGQGNDGYTF. The CDR3 nucleotides are TGTGCCAGCAGCGGGGGACAGGGGAATGATGGCTACACCTTC.

The rearrangement links TRBV9 to TRBJ2-1, with TRBD2 matching over 10 bases. This CDR3 is 16 amino acids long. The junction had 4 bases not matched to a gene; V was cut back by 4 bases and J by 0 bases. Looked up from germline, CDR1 is SGDLS and CDR2 is YYNGEE. CDR3 protein: CASSIRTSGSYNEQFF. The CDR3 nucleotides read TGTGCCAGCAGCATAAGGACTAGCGGCTCCTACAATGAGCAGTTCTTC.

The chain uses TRBV27 and TRBJ2-6, with D perhaps TRBD1 or TRBD2 (5 bases each). The ends were cut back, 3 bases at V and 0 bases at J, with 9 bases in the middle. CDR1 is MNHEY, CDR2 SMNVEV, per germline (reference sequence). This CDR3 comprises 16 residues. The CDR3 nucleotides read TGTGCCAGCAGTTTCAGGGACCTCTCTGGGGCCAACGTCCTGACTTTC. Its translation: CASSFRDLSGANVLTF. The entire variable domain, with the rest obtained from reference TRBV27 and TRBJ2-6, is as follows: EAQVTQNPRYLITVTGKKLTVTCSQNMNHEYMSWYRQDPGLGLRQIYYSMNVEVTDKGDVPEGYKVSRKEKRNFPLILESPSPNQTSLYFCASSFRDLSGANVLTFGAGSRLTVL.